This T cell receptor (beta chain) was captured by sequencing in a study of T-cell memory formation after mild COVID-19. The overall study: Most TCR clusters belonged to a single donor.

cDNA libraries for TCR alpha and TCR beta, carrying sample barcodes and UMIs, came from 5'RACE with constant-segment primers. TCRdb analysed the 5' RACE reads with MiXCR anew, one entry per CDR3 protein. The sample consists of approximately 570,000 distinct CDR3 sequences, approximately 18% of them appearing once. Regarding the study as a whole: Clones contracting day 15 to 85 were balanced CD4/CD8; later expanders leaned CD4+. Researchers found some responding clones in pre-infection memory, a sign that cross-reactive memory joined.

In regard to this clonotype: What it recognizes is unknown.

V shed 5 bases and J shed 4 bases, with 16 bases lying between them. Germline loops: CDR1 SGHRS, CDR2 YFSETQ. This CDR3 has 15 residues. The material sequenced was PBMCs or a T cell subset sorted from them (not recorded which). V is TRBV5-1 and J is TRBJ1-5, with D perhaps matching TRBD1 (5 bases). The clonotype was recovered from an adult woman who had mild COVID-19 (a few samples of this study predate the infection). Cell type and time point are not known. This CDR3 reads CASSPGPHANQPQHF. As DNA, the CDR3 is TGCGCCAGCAGTCCGGGACCGCATGCGAATCAGCCCCAGCATTTT.